This entry lists 17 T cell receptor beta chains sequenced from one sample in a study of T cell repertoires in cytomegalovirus infection. TCRdb processed the reads anew with MiXCR; each CDR3 protein has one entry. The sample lists roughly 500,000 distinct CDR3 sequences, 11% occurring once. The material sequenced was PBMCs. Every receptor here comes from a human donor in good health (CMV status not recorded). Some clones in this sample may be carry-over from other donors' samples.

This clonotype has at least ten counts. The chain links TRBV7-9 to TRBJ2-3; 8 bases line up with TRBD1. Germline V lookup: CDR1 SEHNR, CDR2 FQNEAQ (reference sequence). V was clipped by 1 base and J by 2 bases; unmatched bases: 2. The CDR3 spans 15 residues. In DNA, the CDR3 is TGTGCCAGCAGCTTAGGGACAGGGCACACAGATACGCAGTATTTT. Encoded protein: CASSLGTGHTDTQYF.

This clonotype was seen more than once but under ten times. The chain uses TRBV3-1 and TRBJ1-1; a possible D gene is TRBD1 (5 bases). This CDR3 is 16 amino acids long. CDR1 and CDR2 from the germline V gene are LGHDT and YNNKEL (reference sequence). V lost 3 bases to trimming and J lost 6 bases, with 20 bases between them. The CDR3 bases are TGTGCCAGCAGCCAGACAGTGGCGCGTGAGTGGGCTGAAGCTTTCTTT. It codes for CASSQTVAREWAEAFF.

This clonotype was observed at least ten times. This rearrangement joins TRBV27 to TRBJ2-2; no clear D. The CDR3 has 15 amino acids. Trimming pared 4 bases from V and 2 bases from J, leaving 11 bases between. Looked up from germline, CDR1 is MNHEY and CDR2 is SMNVEV (reference sequence). Here the CDR3 reads CASSSLGRNTGELFF. CDR3 in DNA: TGTGCCAGCAGTTCTCTGGGTCGAAACACCGGGGAGCTGTTTTTT.

V is TRBV20-1 and J is TRBJ2-3; D is possibly TRBD1 or TRBD2 (5 bases each). Germline V CDR1 and CDR2: DFQATT, SNEGSKA (reference sequence). The CDR3 length is 14 residues. V was trimmed by 3 bases and J by 0 bases, leaving 10 bases between them. CDR3 sequence: CSASRGPSTDTQYF. In nucleotides, the CDR3 is TGCAGTGCTAGTCGGGGACCCAGCACAGATACGCAGTATTTT.

A few counts support this clonotype. The chain joins TRBV5-1 to TRBJ2-3; the match to TRBD2 covers 9 bases. The CDR3 length is 14 residues. CDR1 SGHRS and CDR2 YFSETQ come from the germline V gene. V was pared by 6 bases and J by 0 bases, with 2 bases of the junction left unmatched. The CDR3 DNA reads as TGCGCCAGCACCGCGGGGGGGAGCACAGATACGCAGTATTTT. It translates to CASTAGGSTDTQYF.

This clonotype was observed a few times. The rearrangement uses TRBV10-3 and TRBJ2-2, with TRBD2 as a possible D gene (6 bases). This CDR3 has 13 amino acids. Germline values: CDR1 ENHRY, CDR2 SYGVKD. Trimming stripped 10 bases from V and 7 bases from J, with 16 bases between. The CDR3 DNA follows: TGTGCCAGCACTCCGGGGGAGAACGGGGAGCTGTTTTTT. Protein product: CASTPGENGELFF.

This clonotype occurred many times. The genes are TRBV7-9 and TRBJ2-5; 7 positions match TRBD1. V lost 5 bases, J lost 5 bases, and 11 bases stayed unmatched. This CDR3 comprises 15 residues. Germline values: CDR1 SEHNR, CDR2 FQNEAQ (reference sequence). The CDR3 sequence is CASSQTTGVIETQYF. The CDR3 nucleotides read TGTGCCAGCAGCCAAACCACAGGGGTGATCGAGACCCAGTACTTC.

There are many counts of this clonotype. This chain joins TRBV18 and TRBJ2-5; the D is unclear. Per germline, CDR1 KGHSH and CDR2 LQKENI. The CDR3 loop spans 14 amino acids. V dropped 5 bases and J dropped 3 bases, with 13 bases sitting between them. Written as DNA, the CDR3 is TGTGCCAGCTCAACGCGGTATACCGAAGAGACCCAGTACTTC. This sequence encodes CASSTRYTEETQYF.

This clonotype was recorded many times. In DNA form, the CDR3 reads TGTGCCAGCAGCTTAGGGTTACAGCTTAACGGCTACACCTTC. The encoded protein is CASSLGLQLNGYTF. J is TRBJ1-2 and V is TRBV7-2, with D unresolved. The V end lost 1 base, the J end lost 8 bases, and 14 bases lay between the germline ends. Germline V gene data show CDR1 as SGHTA and CDR2 as FQGNSA. The CDR3 runs 14 residues.

This clonotype was observed a handful of times. The chain has TRBV30 and TRBJ2-7; TRBD1 matches 7 bases. Trimming at V came to 1 base and at J to 5 bases, leaving 5 bases not matched to a gene. In germline, CDR1 is GTSNPN, CDR2 SVGIG (reference sequence). The length of the CDR3 is 13 residues. CDR3 in DNA: TGTGCCTGGAGTGGACAGGGTTCCCACGAGCAGTACTTC. It codes for CAWSGQGSHEQYF.

This clonotype was counted at least ten times. J is TRBJ1-4 and V is TRBV7-3; D is uncertain. From germline, CDR1 is SGHTA and CDR2 FQGTGA. V was cut by 3 bases and J by 8 bases, with 7 bases left in between. CDR3 length equals 12 residues. CDR3 amino acids: CASSFGEEKLFF. CDR3 in DNA: TGTGCCAGCAGCTTTGGCGAGGAAAAACTGTTTTTT.

The V gene is TRBV20-1, the J gene TRBJ2-7; D not resolved. The length of the CDR3 is 14 residues. V gave up 0 bases and J gave up 2 bases, with 11 bases separating them. Germline V CDR1 and CDR2: DFQATT, SNEGSKA (reference sequence). CDR3 sequence: CSARDGRSPYEQYF. The CDR3 DNA follows: TGCAGTGCTAGAGATGGGCGAAGCCCCTACGAGCAGTACTTC.

This clonotype was counted ten times or more. V gene TRBV10-3 combines with J gene TRBJ1-6, with a possible D match to TRBD1 (5 bases). Germline CDR1 ENHRY, CDR2 SYGVKD. The CDR3 extends over 18 amino acids. V was clipped by 0 bases and J by 0 bases, with 12 bases between them. CDR3 protein: CAISESSGRGSYNSPLHF. CDR3 sequence (DNA): TGTGCCATCAGTGAGTCCTCGGGGAGGGGCTCCTATAATTCACCCCTCCACTTT.

This clonotype was observed many times. The chain employs TRBV4-2 and TRBJ2-7; 7 positions match TRBD1. This CDR3 is 16 amino acids long. The V segment lost 3 bases and the J segment 0 bases; nucleotides outside the gene matches: 8. In germline, CDR1 is LGHNA, CDR2 YNFKEQ. The CDR3 spells CASSQADGQDSYEQYF. The DNA of the CDR3 is TGTGCCAGCAGCCAGGCGGATGGACAGGACTCCTACGAGCAGTACTTC.

There are many counts of this clonotype. The rearrangement links TRBV5-1 to TRBJ1-2; a weak D match, TRBD1 (5 bases). Germline CDR1 and CDR2: SGHRS and YFSETQ. Trimming pared 0 bases from V and 2 bases from J, leaving 17 bases between. This CDR3 has 17 residues. The CDR3 loop is CASSLGRRDRLNYGYTF. Written as DNA, the CDR3 is TGCGCCAGCAGCTTGGGACGGAGGGACCGTCTAAACTATGGCTACACCTTC.

The CDR3 loop is CASSPGGRFNGYTF. The CDR3 DNA follows: TGTGCCAGCTCACCAGGGGGGCGGTTCAATGGCTACACCTTC. This sequence joins TRBV18 and TRBJ1-2; tentatively, D is TRBD1 (6 bases). Germline CDR1 and CDR2: KGHSH and LQKENI. V lost 2 bases and J lost 6, with 13 bases in between. The CDR3 runs 14 residues. The variable domain in full, with the rest retrieved from reference TRBV18 and TRBJ1-2, is NAGVMQNPRHLVRRRGQEARLRCSPMKGHSHVYWYRQLPEEGLKFMVYLQKENIIDESGMPKERFSAEFPKEGPSILRIQQVVRGDSAAYFCASSPGGRFNGYTFGSGTRLTVV.

This clonotype was observed a few times. V is TRBV5-1 and J is TRBJ1-6, with no clear D. V was shortened by 3 bases and J by 0 bases, with 19 bases between the two germline ends. Germline V gene sequence: CDR1 SGHRS, CDR2 YFSETQ. This CDR3 is 19 amino acids long. The CDR3 protein is CASSSIETGLDSYNSPLHF. The DNA of the CDR3 is TGCGCCAGCAGCTCCATTGAGACGGGCCTCGACTCCTATAATTCACCCCTCCACTTT.